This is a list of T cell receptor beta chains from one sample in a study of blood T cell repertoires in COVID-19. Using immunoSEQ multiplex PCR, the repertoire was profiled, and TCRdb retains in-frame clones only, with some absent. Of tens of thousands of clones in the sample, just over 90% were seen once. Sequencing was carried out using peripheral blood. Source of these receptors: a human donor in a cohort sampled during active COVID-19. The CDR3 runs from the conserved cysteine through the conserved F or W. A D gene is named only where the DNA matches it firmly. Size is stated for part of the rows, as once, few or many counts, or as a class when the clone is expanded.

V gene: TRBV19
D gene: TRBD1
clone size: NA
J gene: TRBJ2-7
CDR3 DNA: TGTGCCAGTAGTCTCGAGACCGGGACAGGATTCTACGAGCAGTACTTC
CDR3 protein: CASSLETGTGFYEQYF

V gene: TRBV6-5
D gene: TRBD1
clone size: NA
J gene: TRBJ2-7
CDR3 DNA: TGTGCCAGCAATAACTTAGGGACAGGGGAGCAGTACTTC
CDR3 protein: CASNNLGTGEQYF

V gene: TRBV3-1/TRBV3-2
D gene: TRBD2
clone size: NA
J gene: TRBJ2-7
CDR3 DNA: TGTGCCAGCAGCCAACTGGGACTAGCGGGGGGCTACGAGCAGTACTTC
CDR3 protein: CASSQLGLAGGYEQYF

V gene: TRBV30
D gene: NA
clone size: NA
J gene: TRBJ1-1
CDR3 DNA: TGTGCCTGGAGTGGACCCTGGTACGTGACAGTGAACACTGAAGCTTTCTTT
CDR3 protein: CAWSGPWYVTVNTEAFF

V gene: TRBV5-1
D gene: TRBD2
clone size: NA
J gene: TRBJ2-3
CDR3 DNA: TGCGCCAGCAGCTTCGGGCTAGCGGGGCCCCTCGGGGATACGCAGTATTTT
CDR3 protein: CASSFGLAGPLGDTQYF

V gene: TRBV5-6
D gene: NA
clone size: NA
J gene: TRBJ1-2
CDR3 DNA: TGTGCCAGCACCCCCCTTAAGGGGGGGACGGACAGCTATGGCTACACCTTC
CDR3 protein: CASTPLKGGTDSYGYTF

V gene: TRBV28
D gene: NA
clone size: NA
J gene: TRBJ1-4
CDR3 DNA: TGTGCCAGCAGGCGGGCCCTTGAAAAACTGTTTTTT
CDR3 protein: CASRRALEKLFF

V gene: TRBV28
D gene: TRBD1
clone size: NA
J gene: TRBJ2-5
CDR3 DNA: TGTGCCAGCAGTTTATCCCCCGCCGAGACAGGGACGTACCAAGAGACCCAGTACTTC
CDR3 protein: CASSLSPAETGTYQETQYF

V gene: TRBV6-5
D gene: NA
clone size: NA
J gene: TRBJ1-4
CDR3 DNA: TGTGCCAGCAGTTACGGTGGCAGTTCGGGGGAAAAACTGTTTTTT
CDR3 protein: CASSYGGSSGEKLFF

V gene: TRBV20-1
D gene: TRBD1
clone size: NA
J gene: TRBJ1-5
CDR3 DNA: TGCAGTGCTAGTAGGCAGGGGGCGGGTCAGCCCCAGCATTTT
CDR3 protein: CSASRQGAGQPQHF

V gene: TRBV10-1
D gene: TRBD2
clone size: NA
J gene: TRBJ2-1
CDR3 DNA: TGCGCCAGCAGTGAAGGCGGGAGCGGGATGAATGAGCAGTTCTTC
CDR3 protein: CASSEGGSGMNEQFF

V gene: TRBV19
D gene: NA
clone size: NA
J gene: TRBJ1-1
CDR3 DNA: TGTGCCAGTAGTATGGAAAGGGGTAGGACTGAAGCTTTCTTT
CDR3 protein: CASSMERGRTEAFF

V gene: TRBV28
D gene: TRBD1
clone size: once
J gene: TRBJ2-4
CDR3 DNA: TGTGCCAGCAGTTCATCAGGGGGCAAAAACATTCAGTACTTC
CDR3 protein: CASSSSGGKNIQYF

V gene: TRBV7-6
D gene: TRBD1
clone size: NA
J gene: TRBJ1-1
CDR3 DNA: TGTGCCAGCAGCTTAGCGTGGACAACAGGGGCTGGGTTGAACACTGAAGCTTTCTTT
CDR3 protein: CASSLAWTTGAGLNTEAFF

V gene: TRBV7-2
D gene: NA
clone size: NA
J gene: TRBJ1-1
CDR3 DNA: TGTGCCAGCAGCCGGGACACCGTTCTGGGGACTGAAGCTTTCTTT
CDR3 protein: CASSRDTVLGTEAFF

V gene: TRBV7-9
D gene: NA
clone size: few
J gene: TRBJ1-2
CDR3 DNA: TGTGCCAGCAGCTCCCAGGAAACCTATGGCTACACCTTC
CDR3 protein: CASSSQETYGYTF

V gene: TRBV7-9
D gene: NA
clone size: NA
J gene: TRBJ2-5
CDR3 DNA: TGTGCCAGCAGCTTGTCAGGGGACCGAGAGACCCAGTACTTC
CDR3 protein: CASSLSGDRETQYF

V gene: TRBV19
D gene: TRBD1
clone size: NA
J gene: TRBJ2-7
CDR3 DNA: TGTGCCAGTAGTATCGGACAGGGCGCCTACGAGCAGTACTTC
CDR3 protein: CASSIGQGAYEQYF

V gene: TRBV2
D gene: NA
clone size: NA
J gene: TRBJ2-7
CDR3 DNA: TGTGCCAGCAGTGCGGAGAAAGTATACGAGCAGTACTTC
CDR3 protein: CASSAEKVYEQYF

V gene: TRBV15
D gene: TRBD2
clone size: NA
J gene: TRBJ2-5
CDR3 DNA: TGTGCCACCAGCAGAGGTGGATTAGCGGGGGGGAGTTATCAAGAGACCCAGTACTTC
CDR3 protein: CATSRGGLAGGSYQETQYF

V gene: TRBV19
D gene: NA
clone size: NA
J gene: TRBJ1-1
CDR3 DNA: TGTGCCAGTCGATTCGACAGGAACACTGAAGCTTTCTTT
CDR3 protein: CASRFDRNTEAFF

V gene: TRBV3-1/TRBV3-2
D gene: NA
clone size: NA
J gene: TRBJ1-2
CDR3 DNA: TGTGCCAGCAGACCTACCGGGCAGGACACTAACTATGGCTACACCTTC
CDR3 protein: CASRPTGQDTNYGYTF

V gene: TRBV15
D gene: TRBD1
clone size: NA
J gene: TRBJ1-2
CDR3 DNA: TGTGCCACCAGTTCAGAGGGGGCCGACTATGGCTACACCTTC
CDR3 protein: CATSSEGADYGYTF

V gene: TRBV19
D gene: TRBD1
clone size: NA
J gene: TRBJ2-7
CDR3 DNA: TGTGCCAGTAGTATAACTGGACAGGGGAACTCCTACGAGCAGTACTTC
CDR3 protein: CASSITGQGNSYEQYF

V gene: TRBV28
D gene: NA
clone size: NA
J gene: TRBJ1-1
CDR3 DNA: TGTGCCAGCAGTCCCGGGAACACTGAAGCTTTCTTT
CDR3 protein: CASSPGNTEAFF

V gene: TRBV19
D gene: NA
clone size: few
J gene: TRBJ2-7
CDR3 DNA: TGTGCCAGTAGTCCCCGCGGGCTTTCCTACGAGCAGTACTTC
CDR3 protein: CASSPRGLSYEQYF

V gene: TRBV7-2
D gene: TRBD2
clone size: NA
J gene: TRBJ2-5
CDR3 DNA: TGTGCCAGCAGCTTATCTCTAGCGGGGGCTCAAGAGACCCAGTACTTC
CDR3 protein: CASSLSLAGAQETQYF

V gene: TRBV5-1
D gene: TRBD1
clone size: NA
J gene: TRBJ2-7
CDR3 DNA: TGCGCCAGCAGCTTGGGCCTGGGACAGGGCCTGTACGAGCAGTACTTC
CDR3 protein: CASSLGLGQGLYEQYF

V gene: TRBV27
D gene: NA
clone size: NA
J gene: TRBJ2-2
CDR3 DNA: TGTGCCAGCAGTACCTACAGTATCAACACCGGGGAGCTGTTTTTT
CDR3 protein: CASSTYSINTGELFF

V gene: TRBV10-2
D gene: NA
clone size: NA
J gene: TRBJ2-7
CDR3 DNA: TGCGCCAGCAGTCGGACGGGAGAAATATACGAGCAGTACTTC
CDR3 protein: CASSRTGEIYEQYF

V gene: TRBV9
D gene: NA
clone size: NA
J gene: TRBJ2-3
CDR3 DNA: TGTGCCAGCAGCGTTTTTGAGGGAACCCCCACAGATACGCAGTATTTT
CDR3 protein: CASSVFEGTPTDTQYF

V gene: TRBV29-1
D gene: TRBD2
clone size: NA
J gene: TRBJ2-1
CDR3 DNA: TGCAGCGTGAATAGCGGGAAAGTTTACAATGAGCAGTTCTTC
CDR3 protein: CSVNSGKVYNEQFF

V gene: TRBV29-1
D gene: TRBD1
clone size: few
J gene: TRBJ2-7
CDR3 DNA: TGCAGCGTTGGTTTGGACAGGGCTTACGAGCAGTACTTC
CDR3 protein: CSVGLDRAYEQYF

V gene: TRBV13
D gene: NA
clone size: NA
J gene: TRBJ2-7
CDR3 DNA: TGTGCCAGCAGCTTAAGGACAGTACCGCACGAGCAGTACTTC
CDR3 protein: CASSLRTVPHEQYF

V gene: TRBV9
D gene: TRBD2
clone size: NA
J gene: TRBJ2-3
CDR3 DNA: TGTGCCAGCAGCGTAGCAGAGCGGGATGAGCAGTATTTT
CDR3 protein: CASSVAERDEQYF

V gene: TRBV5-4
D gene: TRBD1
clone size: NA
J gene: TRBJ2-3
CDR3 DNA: TGTGCCAGCAGACCGGGACAGGGTAAAGGGAATACGCAGTATTTT
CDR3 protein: CASRPGQGKGNTQYF

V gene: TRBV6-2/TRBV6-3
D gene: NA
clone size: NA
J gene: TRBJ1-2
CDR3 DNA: TGTGCCAGCAGTTACTCGATGTCAGGCAGGGCAACGCACGGCTACACCTTC
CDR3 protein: CASSYSMSGRATHGYTF

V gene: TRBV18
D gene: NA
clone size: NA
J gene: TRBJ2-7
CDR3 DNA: TGTGCCAGCTCACCAACGACAGGCAGCTCCTACGAGCAGTACTTC
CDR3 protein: CASSPTTGSSYEQYF

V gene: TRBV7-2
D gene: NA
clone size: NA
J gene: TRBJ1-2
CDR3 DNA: TGTGCCAGCAGCTTGGGGGGGTTGGCCTATGGCTACACCTTC
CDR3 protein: CASSLGGLAYGYTF

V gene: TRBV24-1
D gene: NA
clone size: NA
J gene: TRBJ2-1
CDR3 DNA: TGTGCCACCAGTCCCCGGGACTTAATATACAATGAGCAGTTCTTC
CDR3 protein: CATSPRDLIYNEQFF

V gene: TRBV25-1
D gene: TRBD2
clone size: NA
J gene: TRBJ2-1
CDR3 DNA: TGTGCCAGCACGAACATTGGGGGGGCCTACAATGAGCAGTTCTTC
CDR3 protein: CASTNIGGAYNEQFF

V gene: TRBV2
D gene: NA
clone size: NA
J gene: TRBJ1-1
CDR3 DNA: TGTGCCAGCAGTGAAGCGCTTCGGGGGGGGACTGAAGCTTTCTTT
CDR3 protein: CASSEALRGGTEAFF

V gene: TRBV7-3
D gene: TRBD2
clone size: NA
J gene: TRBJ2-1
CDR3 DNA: TGTGCCAGCAGCTTAACGACAACTAGCGGCAATGAGCAGTTCTTC
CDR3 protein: CASSLTTTSGNEQFF

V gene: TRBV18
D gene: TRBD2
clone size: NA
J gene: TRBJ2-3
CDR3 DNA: TGTGCCAGCTCACGATCGGGCGGGAGCGCAGATACGCAGTATTTT
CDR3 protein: CASSRSGGSADTQYF

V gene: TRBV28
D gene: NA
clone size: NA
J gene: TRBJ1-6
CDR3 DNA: TGTGCCAGCAGAACCGGGACACCTAATTCACCCCTCCACTTT
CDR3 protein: CASRTGTPNSPLHF

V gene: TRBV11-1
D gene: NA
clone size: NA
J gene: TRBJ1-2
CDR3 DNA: TGTGCCAGCAGCTTTCATACAGGGCAGGGGATCTATGGCTACACCTTC
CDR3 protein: CASSFHTGQGIYGYTF

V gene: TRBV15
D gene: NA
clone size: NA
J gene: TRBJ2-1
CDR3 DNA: TGTGCCACCAGCTTACGCTTCAGCTCCTACAATGAGCAGTTCTTC
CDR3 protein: CATSLRFSSYNEQFF

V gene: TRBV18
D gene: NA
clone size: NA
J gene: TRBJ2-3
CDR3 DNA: TGTGCCAGCTCACTCAGGGATGGGAAAGATACGCAGTATTTT
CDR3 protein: CASSLRDGKDTQYF

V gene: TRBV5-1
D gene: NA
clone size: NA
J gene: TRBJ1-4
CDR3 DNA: TGCGCCAGCAGCTACTCAGGGGAAAAACTGTTTTTT
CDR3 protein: CASSYSGEKLFF

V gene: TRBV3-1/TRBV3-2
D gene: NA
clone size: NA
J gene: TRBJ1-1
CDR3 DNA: TGTGCCAGCAGCCAACGTCCAGCGGAGAACACTGAAGCTTTCTTT
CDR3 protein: CASSQRPAENTEAFF

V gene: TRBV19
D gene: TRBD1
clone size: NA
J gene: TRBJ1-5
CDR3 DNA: TGTGCCAGTAGTCCGGGACAGGGAATGATAAGTCCGGGCAATCAGCCCCAGCATTTT
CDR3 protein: CASSPGQGMISPGNQPQHF

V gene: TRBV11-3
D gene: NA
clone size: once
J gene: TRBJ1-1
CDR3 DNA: TGTGCCAGCAGCTTAGTTGAGGGATTGAACACTGAAGCTTTCTTT
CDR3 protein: CASSLVEGLNTEAFF

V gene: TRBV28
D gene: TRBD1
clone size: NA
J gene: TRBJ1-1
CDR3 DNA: TGTGCCAGCAGTTTAATCAGGGGGCAAGGAGACACTGAAGCTTTCTTT
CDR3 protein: CASSLIRGQGDTEAFF

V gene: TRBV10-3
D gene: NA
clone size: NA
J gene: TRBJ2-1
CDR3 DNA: TGTGCCATCAGTGTTAGTGGGAGTGTGAATGAGCAGTTCTTC
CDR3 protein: CAISVSGSVNEQFF

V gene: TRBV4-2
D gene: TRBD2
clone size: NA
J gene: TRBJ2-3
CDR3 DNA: TGTGCCAGCAGCCAAGCCGTCGGTCTAGCGGGGAGCACAGATACGCAGTATTTT
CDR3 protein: CASSQAVGLAGSTDTQYF

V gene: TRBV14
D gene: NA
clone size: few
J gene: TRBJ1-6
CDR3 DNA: TGTGCCAGCACCCCCGGAACAGTGACACCCCTCCACTTT
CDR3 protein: CASTPGTVTPLHF

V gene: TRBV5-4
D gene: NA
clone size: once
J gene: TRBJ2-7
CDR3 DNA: TGTGCCAGCAGCTTGGGTCGCGACTACGAGCAGTACTTC
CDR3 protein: CASSLGRDYEQYF

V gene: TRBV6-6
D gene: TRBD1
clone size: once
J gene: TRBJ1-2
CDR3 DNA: TGTGCCAGCAGTTCCCCACGACAGGGGAACTATGGCTACACCTTC
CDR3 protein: CASSSPRQGNYGYTF

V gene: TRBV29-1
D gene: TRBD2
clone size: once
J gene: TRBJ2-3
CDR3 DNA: TGCAGCGTCCTAATGCCGGGACTAGCGGGAGGGCCAGGCTGGGCAGATACGCAGTATTTT
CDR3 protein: CSVLMPGLAGGPGWADTQYF